Listed here are 18 T cell receptor beta chains from one sample, sequenced in a study of T-cell reconstitution after alpha-beta-depleted transplantation in children. Molecular barcoding with unique molecular identifiers was used for the TCRbeta library. One entry per CDR3 protein results from TCRdb running MiXCR on the PCR reads. The sample lists about 160,000 distinct CDR3 sequences; 11% were seen once. Sequenced here: PBMCs, sampled before TCRalphabeta/CD19-depleted stem cell transplant. The receptors originated from a boy younger than 10 with acute myeloid leukemia, due to receive a stem cell transplant.

This clonotype appeared many times. J is TRBJ2-1 and V is TRBV2, with D maybe TRBD1 (6 bases). Germline V gene lookup returns CDR1 SNHLY and CDR2 FYNNEI. The CDR3 loop spans 12 amino acids. The V and J ends lost 10 bases and 1 base respectively, with 8 bases between them. CDR3 loop: CAIRGSYNEQFF. The CDR3 nucleotides are TGTGCCATCAGGGGATCCTACAATGAGCAGTTCTTC.

The J gene is TRBJ2-1, the V gene TRBV28; 10 positions match TRBD2. Germline CDR1 and CDR2: MDHEN and SYDVKM. Losses at the gene ends were 11 bases for V and 9 bases for J; bases not matched to a gene: 13. The CDR3 contains 14 residues. CDR3 sequence: CAGNRAGTSAEQFF. In nucleotides, the CDR3 is TGTGCCGGCAATCGCGCCGGGACTAGCGCTGAGCAGTTCTTC.

This clonotype was recorded many times. V gene TRBV20-1 combines with J gene TRBJ2-1; D unclear. The length of the CDR3 is 14 residues. Germline V lookup: CDR1 DFQATT, CDR2 SNEGSKA (reference sequence). Between the trimmed V and J ends, which lost 2 bases and 3 bases, there was a span of 11 bases. Here the CDR3 DNA reads TGCAGTGCTAGACCGGTGCTGGGCTACAATGAGCAGTTCTTC. Translation: CSARPVLGYNEQFF.

In this sample, this clonotype turned up many times. The chain links TRBV20-1 to TRBJ2-7, with 13 bases fitting TRBD2. V was pared by 0 bases and J by 4 bases, with 3 bases of the junction left unmatched. There are 15 residues in the CDR3. CDR1 DFQATT and CDR2 SNEGSKA come from the germline V gene (reference sequence). DNA of the CDR3: TGCAGTGCTAGAGACGGACTAGCGGGAGCTTACGAGCAGTACTTC. It specifies CSARDGLAGAYEQYF.

This clonotype was seen ten or more times. This chain links TRBV11-2 with TRBJ1-4; tentative D call: TRBD1 (5 bases). The CDR3 runs to 19 residues. V was shortened by 2 bases and J by 6 bases, with 25 bases between the two germline ends. Germline V gene sequence: CDR1 SGHAT, CDR2 FQNNGV. The CDR3 nucleotides are TGTGCCAGCAGCTTACTCCCCTTGTGGCAGGGTGGAGAGGATGAAAAACTGTTTTTT. It encodes CASSLLPLWQGGEDEKLFF.

A note on this clonotype: This clone may be a read error of a much larger clone one base away. This chain links TRBV15 with TRBJ2-2; 8 bases agree with TRBD1. CDR3 length: 13 residues. The germline V gene encodes CDR1 LNHNV and CDR2 YYDKDF (reference sequence). V trimming: 5 bases; J trimming: 10 bases; junction bases outside the gene matches: 6. CDR3 protein: CATSRQGSVELFF. The CDR3 DNA follows: TGTGCCACCAGCCGACAGGGGTCCGTGGAGCTGTTTTTT.

This clonotype was observed at least ten times. This chain joins TRBV7-9 and TRBJ1-1, with 7 nucleotides matching TRBD1. Germline-derived CDR1 and CDR2 are SEHNR and FQNEAQ (reference sequence). CDR3 length equals 15 residues. The ends lost 3 bases at V and 0 bases at J; junction bases unmatched: 4. CDR3 DNA sequence: TGTGCCAGCAGCTTCACAGGGGCTATGAACACTGAAGCTTTCTTT. It encodes CASSFTGAMNTEAFF. Looking up the rest from reference TRBV7-9 and TRBJ1-1 gives the full variable domain: DTGVSQNPRHKITKRGQNVTFRCDPISEHNRLYWYRQTLGQGPEFLTYFQNEAQLEKSRLLSDRFSAERPKGSFSTLEIQRTEQGDSAMYLCASSFTGAMNTEAFFGQGTRLTVV.

This clonotype was recorded at least ten times. This rearrangement joins TRBV29-1 to TRBJ2-1, with TRBD2 matching 13 bases. Looked up from germline, CDR1 is SQVTM and CDR2 is ANQGSEA. This CDR3 is built from 16 residues. With V trimmed by 6 bases and J by 5 bases, 10 bases remained unmatched. CDR3 nucleotide sequence: TGCAGCGTGTGGGGGACTAGCGGGAAAGGAAACAATGAGCAGTTCTTC. It yields the protein CSVWGTSGKGNNEQFF.

The rearrangement joins TRBV3-1 to TRBJ2-5; 7 bases fit TRBD2. The CDR3 is 17 residues long. Trimming cost V 0 bases and J 1 base; bases outside gene matches: 8. Germline CDR1 and CDR2: LGHDT and YNNKEL (reference sequence). Here the CDR3 reads CASSQDLGAGVQETQYF. CDR3 nucleotide sequence: TGTGCCAGCAGCCAAGATCTTGGCGCGGGGGTCCAAGAGACCCAGTACTTC.

In this sample, this clonotype turned up many times. The CDR3, as DNA: TGTGCCAGCAGTTTCACCGGGACTAGCAAAGACGAGCAGTACTTC. Amino acids: CASSFTGTSKDEQYF. The chain links TRBV6-5 to TRBJ2-7, with 9 bases identical to TRBD2. V trimming: 4 bases; J trimming: 5 bases; junction bases outside the gene matches: 9. The CDR3 is 15 amino acids. The germline V gene encodes CDR1 MNHEY and CDR2 SVGAGI.

This clonotype has at least ten counts. The chain joins TRBV6-5 to TRBJ1-1; D gene uncertain. Trimming pared 0 bases from V and 3 bases from J, leaving 11 bases between. This CDR3 is 15 amino acids long. In germline, CDR1 is MNHEY, CDR2 SVGAGI. The chain's CDR3 is CASSYSAGRDTEAFF. The CDR3, as DNA: TGTGCCAGCAGTTACTCGGCGGGGAGGGACACTGAAGCTTTCTTT.

This clonotype was found many times. The chain carries TRBV6-2 or TRBV6-3 and TRBJ2-1, with D possibly TRBD1 on 5 matching bases. Germline CDR1 is MNHEY and CDR2 is SVGEGT. The V end was cut by 4 bases, the J end by 5 bases, with 15 bases between. The CDR3 sequence is 15 residues long. The CDR3 nucleotides read TGTGCCAGCAGTTCCACAGGCGGACAAAACAATGAGCAGTTCTTC. The encoded protein is CASSSTGGQNNEQFF.

This clonotype occurred once. V and J are TRBV2 and TRBJ2-1; 10 bases map to TRBD2. Germline CDR1 reads SNHLY; CDR2 reads FYNNEI. This CDR3 is 15 amino acids long. V lost 6 bases, J lost 0 bases, and 2 bases stayed unmatched. As DNA, the CDR3 is TGTGCCAGCAGGAGCGGGAGGGGCTCCTACAATGAGCAGTTCTTC. This translates into CASRSGRGSYNEQFF.

This clonotype was detected ten times or more. V gene TRBV19 combines with J gene TRBJ1-1; D is unresolved. CDR1 and CDR2 from the germline V gene are LNHDA and SQIVND (reference sequence). Trimming stripped 6 bases from V and 5 bases from J, with 10 bases between. The CDR3 consists of 12 residues. As DNA, the CDR3 is TGTGCCAGTAGGTCTGATGTGACTGAAGCTTTCTTT. It is translated as CASRSDVTEAFF.

Comment on this clonotype: The junction departs from the called germline gene at one end, perhaps through a read error. CDR3 residues: CATSQDRAANYGYTF. CDR3 nucleotide sequence: TGTGCCACCAGCCAAGATCGGGCAGCTAACTATGGCTACACCTTC. V usage is TRBV3-1 and J usage is TRBJ1-2; no clear D. Per the germline V gene, CDR1 is LGHDT and CDR2 is YNNKEL (reference sequence). The CDR3 runs to 15 residues.

This clonotype was found many times. The rearrangement links TRBV12-3 or TRBV12-4 to TRBJ2-7, with D perhaps TRBD2 (5 bases). Trimming stripped 0 bases from V and 3 bases from J, with 15 bases between. This CDR3 is 16 amino acids long. The CDR3 DNA sequence: TGTGCCAGCAGTTTAGCGAAGGTGGCTAGCAGCTACGAGCAGTACTTC. Protein product: CASSLAKVASSYEQYF.

This clonotype was recorded at least ten times. The chain carries TRBV27 and TRBJ2-5; D not certain. V gave up 4 bases and J gave up 1 base, with 13 bases separating them. CDR3 size: 15 residues. CDR1 and CDR2 (germline): MNHEY, SMNVEV (reference sequence). CDR3 nucleotide sequence: TGTGCCAGCAGTTCATCAAGGACGGTCCAAGAGACCCAGTACTTC. Amino acids: CASSSSRTVQETQYF.

Ten or more counts support this clonotype. The chain uses TRBV6-1 and TRBJ2-3, with TRBD2 matching 8 bases. The trim removed 3 bases at V and 4 bases at J, leaving 6 bases unmatched. Germline V gene data show CDR1 as MNHNS and CDR2 as SASEGT. The CDR3 extends over 15 amino acids. The CDR3 DNA reads TGTGCCAGCAGTGATCAGTCGGGGGGGGCAGATACGCAGTATTTT. Its translation is CASSDQSGGADTQYF.